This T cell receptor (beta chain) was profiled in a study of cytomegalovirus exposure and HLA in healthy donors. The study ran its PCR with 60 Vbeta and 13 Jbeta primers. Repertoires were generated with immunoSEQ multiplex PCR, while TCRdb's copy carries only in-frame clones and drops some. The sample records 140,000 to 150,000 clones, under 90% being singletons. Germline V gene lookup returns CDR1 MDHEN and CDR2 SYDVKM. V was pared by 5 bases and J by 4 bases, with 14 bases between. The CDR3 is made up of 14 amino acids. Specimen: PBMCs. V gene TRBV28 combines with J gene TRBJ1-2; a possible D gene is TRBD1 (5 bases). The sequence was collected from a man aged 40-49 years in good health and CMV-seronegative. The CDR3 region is CASSPELQGYGYTF. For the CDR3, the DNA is TGTGCCAGCAGTCCCGAACTCCAGGGCTATGGCTACACCTTC.